This T cell receptor beta chain comes out of a study of blood T cell repertoires in COVID-19. About the study: Acute and convalescent COVID-19 specimens originated in the United States, Italy and Spain. T cells, B-cell-depleted T cells, or PBMCs supplied cDNA or gDNA.

Germline loops: CDR1 SGHVS, CDR2 FNYEAQ. Germline trimming cut 1 base from V and 3 bases from J; bases unmatched to any gene: 6. This CDR3 is built from 16 residues. In the original analysis: Amplification with reference gene primers provided the estimates of nucleated cell counts. Sequencing was performed with immunoSEQ multiplex PCR; in TCRdb, only in-frame clones are kept and a portion is missing. For V, J and clone size, that table is used; D and trimming come from the DNA. The sample has 280,000 or so clones; 89% are singletons. Sequenced: peripheral blood. This sequence was found in a woman aged 55-70 years with acute or convalescent COVID-19. The rearrangement joins TRBV7-6 to TRBJ2-7; TRBD1 agrees at 10 bases. The CDR3 nucleotides are TGTGCCAGCAGCTTAGGATACGGACAGGGGGACTACGAGCAGTACTTC. Its protein product is CASSLGYGQGDYEQYF.